Here is one T cell receptor (beta chain) with its context. Combining a sample-barcoded 5' primer with a J-beta primer mix, a second PCR ran for roughly 6 to 11 cycles. TCRdb reanalysed the 5' RACE reads using MiXCR and keeps one entry per CDR3 protein. Among some 750,000 distinct CDR3 sequences listed, about a fifth were seen once. This sample is drawn from a study of blood T cells in healthy people across ages. Germline V gives CDR1 MNHEY, CDR2 SMNVEV (reference sequence). Trimming cost V 2 bases and J 0 bases, with 10 bases left between them. The CDR3 spans 16 residues. The chain links TRBV27 to TRBJ1-4; the D gene is possibly TRBD1 (5 bases). This TCR was recovered from a man between 65 and 85 years old in good health. Source material: blood. The CDR3 is CASSLRRGATNEKLFF. In DNA form, the CDR3 reads TGTGCCAGCAGTTTAAGAAGGGGAGCAACTAATGAAAAACTGTTTTTT.